This note documents a single T cell receptor (beta chain) sequence. Its target is unknown. This sample stems from a study of T cells expressing NK-cell markers. Study details: Serological testing identified seven of the eight sequenced donors as HCMV-seropositive and one as seronegative.

TCRdb reprocessed the 5' RACE reads; each CDR3 protein has one entry and no DNA is given. Its clone listing holds about 550,000 distinct CDR3 sequences. Points from the study as a whole: Of the CD8+ T cells in roughly 6 donors, roughly 1.0-7.5% belonged to dominant NKG2C+ clonotypes. Nothing established the HCMV specificity of expanded NKG2C+ T cell clones.

The germline V gene has CDR1 SQVTM and CDR2 ANQGSEA. The CDR3 has 16 amino acids. This clonotype was obtained from a man younger than 35 in good health. The chain carries TRBV29-1 and TRBJ2-1; the TRBD2 assignment by TCRdb is unverifiable without DNA. Sequenced material: blood T cells: a sorted CD56 or NKG2C T cell subset, CD4+ or CD8+ T cells, or bulk PBMC T cells (not recorded which). This chain's CDR3 is CSVDLAGTSSYNEQFF.